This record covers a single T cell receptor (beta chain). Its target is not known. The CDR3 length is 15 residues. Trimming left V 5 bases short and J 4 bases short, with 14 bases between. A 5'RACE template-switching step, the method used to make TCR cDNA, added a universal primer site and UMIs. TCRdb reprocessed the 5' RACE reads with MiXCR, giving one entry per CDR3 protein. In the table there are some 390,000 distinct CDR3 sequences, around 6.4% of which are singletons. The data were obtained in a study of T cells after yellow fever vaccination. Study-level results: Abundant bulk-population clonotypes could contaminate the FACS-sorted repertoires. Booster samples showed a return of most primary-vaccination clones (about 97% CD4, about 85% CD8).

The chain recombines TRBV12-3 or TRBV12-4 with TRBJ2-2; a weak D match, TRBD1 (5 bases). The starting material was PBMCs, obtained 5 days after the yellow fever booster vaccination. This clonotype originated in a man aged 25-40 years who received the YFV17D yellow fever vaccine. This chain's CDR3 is CASSPAATATGELFF. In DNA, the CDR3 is TGTGCCAGCAGTCCCGCCGCGACAGCCACCGGGGAGCTGTTTTTT.